The rows below give T cell receptor beta chains drawn from one sample of a study of shared clonotypes between healthy human individuals. Here immunoSEQ multiplex PCR was the method, and the copy in TCRdb shows in-frame clones only, minus some. The table records about 2,500,000 clones, more than 80% of them present only once. Sequences were obtained from naive CD4+ T cells sorted from blood. The source is a man younger than 35 in good health. The CDR3 runs from the conserved cysteine through the conserved F or W. D genes are given only for firm matches. Only some rows state a clone size, as once, few, many or a class for expanded clones.

V gene	clone size	J gene	D gene	CDR3 DNA	CDR3 protein
TRBV29-1	.	TRBJ1-2	.	TGCAGCGTCGTTGATCCCAAATATGGCTACACCTTC	CSVVDPKYGYTF
TRBV29-1	.	TRBJ1-2	.	.	CSVGQGALTF
TRBV2	.	TRBJ2-1	.	TGTGCCAGCAGTCCCAGGCATCTGAGAATTTTCTTC	CASSPRHLRIFF
TRBV29-1	.	TRBJ1-1	TRBD1	TGCAGCGTTGATGAGGGTAGACAGGGGGGCACTGAAGCTTTCTTT	CSVDEGRQGGTEAFF
TRBV19	.	TRBJ1-1	TRBD1	TGTGCCAGTAGTATTTCATCAGGGGGCGGAACTGAAGCTTTCTTT	CASSISSGGGTEAFF
TRBV15	.	TRBJ2-1	TRBD2	TGTGCCACTCGGACTAGCGGGAAGGTGAATGAGCAGTTCTTC	CATRTSGKVNEQFF
TRBV6-6	.	TRBJ1-6	.	TGTGCCTCCCGAGGAGGGGGGAATGATTCACCCCTCCACTTT	CASRGGGNDSPLHF
TRBV28	.	TRBJ2-5	TRBD2	TGTGCCAGCAGTTTAAGGACTAGCGGGAACCAAGAGACCCAGTACTTC	CASSLRTSGNQETQYF
TRBV5-1	.	TRBJ1-2	.	TGCGCCAGCAGCCGGGGGACGGTCGGGAGCTATGGCTACACCTTC	CASSRGTVGSYGYTF
TRBV23-1	.	TRBJ1-2	.	TGCGCCAGTCGCCTGACGGTCTATGGCTACACCTTC	CASRLTVYGYTF
TRBV9	.	TRBJ2-7	.	TGTGCCAGCAGCGTAGTGGGGGCCGGCGAGCAGTACTTC	CASSVVGAGEQYF
TRBV6-6	.	TRBJ2-5	TRBD2	TGTGCCAGCATCTCTTTTAGCGGGGACCAAGAGACCCAGTACTTC	CASISFSGDQETQYF
TRBV11-2	.	TRBJ2-7	.	TGTGCCAGCAGCTTAGTTAGGGAGACCTACGAGCAGTACTTC	CASSLVRETYEQYF
TRBV10-3	.	TRBJ1-2	TRBD1	TGTGCCATCAGTGAGTTGGCCAGGGGGCGCGACCCAACCTATGGCTACACCTTC	CAISELARGRDPTYGYTF
TRBV4-3	.	TRBJ2-5	.	TGCGCCAGCAGCCAAGGGAGAGAGGGAAAAGAGACCCAGTACTTC	CASSQGREGKETQYF
TRBV10-2	.	TRBJ2-5	TRBD2	TGCGCCAGCAGTGACCCCCGGACTAGCGGGAAAGAGACCCAGTACTTC	CASSDPRTSGKETQYF
TRBV9	.	TRBJ1-4	.	TGTGCCAGCAGCGTAGCTCCGGCCGATAATGAAAAACTGTTTTTT	CASSVAPADNEKLFF
TRBV7-2	.	TRBJ2-5	.	TGTGCCAGCAGCTTAGTCCAGAATGGGAAAGAGACCCAGTACTTC	CASSLVQNGKETQYF
TRBV19	.	TRBJ2-3	TRBD2	TGTGCCAGTAGTACTCCGGGGGGGCCAACAGATACGCAGTATTTT	CASSTPGGPTDTQYF
TRBV7-2	.	TRBJ1-3	.	TGTGCCAGCAGCTTAGTGGGGGGAAACACCATATATTTT	CASSLVGGNTIYF
TRBV14	.	TRBJ2-5	.	TGTGCCAGCAGCTACAGGGTACCGGAGACCCAGTACTTC	CASSYRVPETQYF
TRBV6-6	.	TRBJ1-1	.	TGTGCCAGCAGTTACTCTCTGAACACTGAAGCTTTCTTT	CASSYSLNTEAFF
TRBV5-1	.	TRBJ1-1	.	TGCGCCAGCAGCCCCACTACCGGAACAGGGCGCACTGAAGCTTTCTTT	CASSPTTGTGRTEAFF
TRBV10-2	once	TRBJ1-2	.	TGCGCCAGCAGCAGGGCCCCCTCCTATGGCTACACCTTC	CASSRAPSYGYTF
TRBV5-1	.	TRBJ2-2	.	TGCGCCAGCAGCCTTGGGGGATCGAACACCGGGGAGCTGTTTTTT	CASSLGGSNTGELFF
TRBV7-2	.	TRBJ1-2	.	TGTGCCAGCAGCTCGGCAGGGTTCAGCTACACCTTC	CASSSAGFSYTF
TRBV5-1	.	TRBJ2-3	TRBD2	TGCGCCAGCAGCGAGGGACTAGCGGGAATTACGCAGTATTTT	CASSEGLAGITQYF
TRBV4-3	.	TRBJ2-5	.	TGCGCCAGCAGCCAAGGCCTAGCTGAGACCCAGTACTTC	CASSQGLAETQYF
TRBV11-2	.	TRBJ2-2	.	TGTGCCAGCAGCTTAGATCTGGGGAACACCGGGGAGCTGTTTTTT	CASSLDLGNTGELFF
TRBV4-1	once	TRBJ2-3	.	TGCGCCAGCAGCCAAGATATAAGCCCGGGGACAGATACGCAGTATTTT	CASSQDISPGTDTQYF
TRBV6-5	.	TRBJ2-1	TRBD2	TGTGCCAGCAGCCGCGGGACTAGCGGGAGTGGCGAGCAGTTCTTC	CASSRGTSGSGEQFF